Listed below are T cell receptor beta chains from one sample, sequenced in a study of beta chain features in type 1 diabetes. Using immunoSEQ multiplex PCR, the repertoire was profiled, and TCRdb retains in-frame clones only, with some absent. The sample includes around 430,000 clones, approximately 31% of them seen just once. Sequencing was carried out using naive CD4+ T cells from blood. These receptors came from a man aged 18-30 years in good health. CDR3s include the opening cysteine and the closing phenylalanine or tryptophan. Each record gives: V gene, clone size, D gene, J gene, CDR3 DNA, CDR3 protein. D genes are given only for firm matches. Part of the rows lack a size; the others show once, few, many or a class for expanded clones.

V: TRBV9
size: .
D: .
J: TRBJ2-1
DNA: TGTGCCAGCAGCGCCCGACAGGGGCCTGGGCGGGAGTCGTACAATGAGCAGTTCTTC
CDR3: CASSARQGPGRESYNEQFF

V: TRBV7-9
size: .
D: .
J: TRBJ2-3
DNA: TGTGCCAGCAGCCCCCAGCAGGGCGATACGCAGTATTTT
CDR3: CASSPQQGDTQYF

V: TRBV7-2
size: .
D: .
J: TRBJ2-5
DNA: TGTGCCAGCAGCTTAATTCGAGAGACCCAGTACTTC
CDR3: CASSLIRETQYF

V: TRBV7-2
size: few
D: TRBD2
J: TRBJ2-3
DNA: TGTGCCAGCAGCTTATCGCTAGCGGGAGGTACAGATACGCAGTATTTT
CDR3: CASSLSLAGGTDTQYF

V: TRBV6-5
size: once
D: .
J: TRBJ2-3
DNA: TGTGCCAGCAGAACCACAGATACGCAGTATTTT
CDR3: CASRTTDTQYF

V: TRBV6-5
size: few
D: .
J: TRBJ1-5
DNA: TGTGCCAGCAGTTACTCGAGAGGTCAGCCCCAGCATTTT
CDR3: CASSYSRGQPQHF

V: TRBV4-1
size: .
D: TRBD1
J: TRBJ1-2
DNA: TGCGCCAGCAGCCGCCTGACGGGACAGGGAACGGATGGCTACACCTTC
CDR3: CASSRLTGQGTDGYTF

V: TRBV5-4
size: .
D: TRBD2
J: TRBJ2-7
DNA: TGTGCCAGCAGGGGGACTAGCGGGTTTACCTACGAGCAGTACTTC
CDR3: CASRGTSGFTYEQYF

V: TRBV9
size: .
D: TRBD2
J: TRBJ2-7
DNA: TGTGCCAGCAGCGTTGGGATAGCGGGAGGCTACGAGCAGTACTTC
CDR3: CASSVGIAGGYEQYF

V: TRBV7-8
size: .
D: TRBD1
J: TRBJ1-1
DNA: TGTGCCAGCACCCTGACAGGGGGCACTGAAGCTTTCTTT
CDR3: CASTLTGGTEAFF

V: TRBV4-3
size: once
D: .
J: TRBJ2-5
DNA: TGCGCCAGCAGCTGGGGACCGCGAGAGACCCAGTACTTC
CDR3: CASSWGPRETQYF

V: TRBV15
size: few
D: TRBD2
J: TRBJ2-1
DNA: TGTGCCACCAGCAGAGAAGGGCGGGGGACCTATGAGCAGTTCTTC
CDR3: CATSREGRGTYEQFF

V: TRBV30
size: .
D: TRBD1
J: TRBJ1-5
DNA: TGTGCCTGGAGTGTAAGGACAGGGGGCCCTCAGCCCCAGCATTTT
CDR3: CAWSVRTGGPQPQHF

V: TRBV7-8
size: .
D: .
J: TRBJ2-2
DNA: TGTGCCAGCAGCTTAGGATGGAACACCGGGGAGCTGTTTTTT
CDR3: CASSLGWNTGELFF

V: TRBV5-4
size: .
D: .
J: TRBJ1-1
DNA: TGTGCCAGCAGCTTGGCCCAGGTCGGCACTGAAGCTTTCTTT
CDR3: CASSLAQVGTEAFF

V: TRBV7-3
size: .
D: .
J: TRBJ2-6
DNA: TGTGCCAGCAGTCCAGGGCGTTCCTCTGGGGCCAACGTCCTGACTTTC
CDR3: CASSPGRSSGANVLTF

V: TRBV19
size: .
D: .
J: TRBJ2-7
DNA: TGTGCCAGTAGTATACGGGTCGGAGGGAACTACGAGCAGTACTTC
CDR3: CASSIRVGGNYEQYF

V: TRBV6-5
size: .
D: TRBD1
J: TRBJ2-1
DNA: TGTGCCAGCAGCTTCTGGACAGGCTCTGAGCAGTTCTTC
CDR3: CASSFWTGSEQFF

V: TRBV5-5
size: .
D: TRBD2
J: TRBJ2-5
DNA: TGTGCCAGCAGCATACCGGGACTAGCGGGAGCAGAGACCCAGTACTTC
CDR3: CASSIPGLAGAETQYF

V: TRBV30
size: few
D: TRBD1
J: TRBJ2-7
DNA: TGTGCCTGGACCCCGGACAGGGGCTACGAGCAGTACTTC
CDR3: CAWTPDRGYEQYF

V: TRBV10-3
size: .
D: .
J: TRBJ2-3
DNA: TGTGCCATCAGTGACAGGCGAGCGCACCCGAACACAGATACGCAGTATTTT
CDR3: CAISDRRAHPNTDTQYF

V: TRBV9
size: .
D: .
J: TRBJ1-3
DNA: TGTGCCAGCAGCGCCAGGGGACTTAACTCTGGAAACACCATATATTTT
CDR3: CASSARGLNSGNTIYF

V: TRBV27
size: .
D: .
J: TRBJ2-7
DNA: TGTGCCAGCAGTGAAGACAGGTACAACTACGAGCAGTACTTC
CDR3: CASSEDRYNYEQYF

V: TRBV11-2
size: few
D: .
J: TRBJ2-2
DNA: TGTGCCAGCAGCTCGATAACAGGGCGGTTAACCGGGGAGCTGTTTTTT
CDR3: CASSSITGRLTGELFF

V: TRBV4-2
size: few
D: .
J: TRBJ1-2
DNA: TGTGCCAGCAGCCAAGCCGCAGAGCGCTATGGCTACACCTTC
CDR3: CASSQAAERYGYTF

V: TRBV5-1
size: few
D: .
J: TRBJ2-5
DNA: TGCGCCAGCAGCCCGGAGTGGGGCGAAGAGACCCAGTACTTC
CDR3: CASSPEWGEETQYF

V: TRBV25-1
size: .
D: TRBD2
J: TRBJ2-1
DNA: TGTGCCAGCAGAATAGCGGGAGGGAGAAATGAGCAGTTCTTC
CDR3: CASRIAGGRNEQFF

V: TRBV9
size: .
D: TRBD1
J: TRBJ2-2
DNA: TGTGCCAGCAGTGGACAGGCCACCCTTAACACCGGGGAGCTGTTTTTT
CDR3: CASSGQATLNTGELFF

V: TRBV7-7
size: .
D: .
J: TRBJ2-1
DNA: TGTGCCAGCAGCCCCGACAGGAGCTTGAACAATGAGCAGTTCTTC
CDR3: CASSPDRSLNNEQFF

V: TRBV7-6
size: .
D: .
J: TRBJ2-1
DNA: TGTGCCAGCAGCTTAGCCCAGACGGGTAATGAGCAGTTCTTC
CDR3: CASSLAQTGNEQFF

V: TRBV7-2
size: .
D: .
J: TRBJ1-1
DNA: TGTGCCAGCAGCTTTGAGGGAACTAGGAACACTGAAGCTTTCTTT
CDR3: CASSFEGTRNTEAFF

V: TRBV10-3
size: few
D: TRBD2
J: TRBJ2-3
DNA: TGTGCCACCACTCTAGCGGGAGGGCCCGGAGGCACAGATACGCAGTATTTT
CDR3: CATTLAGGPGGTDTQYF

V: TRBV6-5
size: once
D: TRBD1
J: TRBJ2-1
DNA: TGTGCCAGCAGGATTCCGGGACAGCCCTACAATGAGCAGTTCTTC
CDR3: CASRIPGQPYNEQFF

V: TRBV9
size: once
D: TRBD2
J: TRBJ2-3
DNA: TGTGCCAGCAGCGTGAGCGGGGGAAGCACAGATACGCAGTATTTT
CDR3: CASSVSGGSTDTQYF

V: TRBV7-8
size: few
D: .
J: TRBJ1-2
DNA: TGTGCCAGCAGCTTAGCAGAGGGGACAAGAAATGGCTACACCTTC
CDR3: CASSLAEGTRNGYTF

V: TRBV7-2
size: .
D: TRBD2
J: TRBJ2-1
DNA: TGTGCCAGCAGCTTTAGAAGGGGGGCTAGCGGGAGAGGTGAGCAGTTCTTC
CDR3: CASSFRRGASGRGEQFF

V: TRBV10-3
size: .
D: .
J: TRBJ1-5
DNA: TGTGCCATCAGTGAGTCTTCATGGAGCAATCAGCCCCAGCATTTT
CDR3: CAISESSWSNQPQHF

V: TRBV7-2
size: .
D: .
J: TRBJ2-7
DNA: TGTGCCAGCAGCCGCCCCGAAGGGCGCTCCTACGAGCAGTACTTC
CDR3: CASSRPEGRSYEQYF

V: TRBV7-2
size: few
D: .
J: TRBJ2-1
DNA: TGTGCCAGCAGCTTAGCGACGAGGAAGTTCTTC
CDR3: CASSLATRKFF

V: TRBV2
size: few
D: TRBD2
J: TRBJ2-3
DNA: TGTGCCAGCAGTACCGGGACTAGCGGTACAGATACGCAGTATTTT
CDR3: CASSTGTSGTDTQYF

V: TRBV5-4
size: .
D: TRBD2
J: TRBJ2-2
DNA: TGTGCCAGCACCCAAGCGGGAGGGGTTGCCGGGGAGCTGTTTTTT
CDR3: CASTQAGGVAGELFF

V: TRBV9
size: .
D: TRBD2
J: TRBJ2-3
DNA: TGTGCCAGCAGCGATCGACTAGCGGGAAGGAGCACAGATACGCAGTATTTT
CDR3: CASSDRLAGRSTDTQYF

V: TRBV30
size: .
D: .
J: TRBJ2-5
DNA: TGTGCCTGGAGCCCGAAAGGGACCCAGTACTTC
CDR3: CAWSPKGTQYF

V: TRBV29-1
size: few
D: TRBD2
J: TRBJ2-1
DNA: TGCAGCTCATTGACCGCTAGCGGGGACAATGAGCAGTTCTTC
CDR3: CSSLTASGDNEQFF

V: TRBV9
size: few
D: .
J: TRBJ2-1
DNA: TGTGCCAGCAGTCTGGACGCCGCTAAGCATGAGCAGTTCTTC
CDR3: CASSLDAAKHEQFF